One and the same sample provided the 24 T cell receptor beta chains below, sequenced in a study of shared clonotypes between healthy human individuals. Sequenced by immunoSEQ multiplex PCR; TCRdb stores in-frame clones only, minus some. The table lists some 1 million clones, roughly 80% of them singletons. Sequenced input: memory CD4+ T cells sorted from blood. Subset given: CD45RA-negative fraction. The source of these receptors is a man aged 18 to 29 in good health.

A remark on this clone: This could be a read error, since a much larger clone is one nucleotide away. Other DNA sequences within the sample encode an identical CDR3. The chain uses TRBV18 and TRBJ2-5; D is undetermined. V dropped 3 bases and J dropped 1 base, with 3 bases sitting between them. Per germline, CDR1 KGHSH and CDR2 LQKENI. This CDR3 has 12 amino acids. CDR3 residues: CASSPSQETQYF. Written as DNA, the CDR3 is TGTGCCAGCTCACCGAGCCAAGAGACCCAGTACTTC.

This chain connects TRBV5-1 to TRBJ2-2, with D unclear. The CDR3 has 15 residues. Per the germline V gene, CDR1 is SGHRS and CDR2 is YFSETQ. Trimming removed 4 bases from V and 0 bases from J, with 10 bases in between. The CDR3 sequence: CASSPGKPNTGELFF. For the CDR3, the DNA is TGCGCCAGCAGCCCCGGTAAACCGAACACCGGGGAGCTGTTTTTT.

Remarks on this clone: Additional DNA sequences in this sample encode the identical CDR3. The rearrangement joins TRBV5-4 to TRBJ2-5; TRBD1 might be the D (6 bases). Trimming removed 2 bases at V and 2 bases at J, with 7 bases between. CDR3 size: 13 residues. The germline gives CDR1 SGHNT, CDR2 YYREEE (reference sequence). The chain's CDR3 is CASSLGQQETQYF. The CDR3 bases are TGTGCCAGCAGCTTAGGACAGCAAGAGACCCAGTACTTC.

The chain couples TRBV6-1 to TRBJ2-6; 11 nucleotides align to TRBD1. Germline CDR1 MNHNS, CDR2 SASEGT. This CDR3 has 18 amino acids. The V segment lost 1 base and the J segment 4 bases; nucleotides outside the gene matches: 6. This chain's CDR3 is CASSEVGQGAYGANVLTF. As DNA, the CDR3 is TGTGCCAGCAGTGAAGTTGGACAGGGGGCTTACGGGGCCAACGTCCTGACTTTC.

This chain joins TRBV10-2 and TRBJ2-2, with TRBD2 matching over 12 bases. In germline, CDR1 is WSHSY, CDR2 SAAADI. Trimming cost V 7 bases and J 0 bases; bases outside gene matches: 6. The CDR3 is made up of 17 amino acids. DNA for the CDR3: TGCGCCAGCAAATTAGGACTAGCGGGACCGAACACCGGGGAGCTGTTTTTT. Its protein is CASKLGLAGPNTGELFF.

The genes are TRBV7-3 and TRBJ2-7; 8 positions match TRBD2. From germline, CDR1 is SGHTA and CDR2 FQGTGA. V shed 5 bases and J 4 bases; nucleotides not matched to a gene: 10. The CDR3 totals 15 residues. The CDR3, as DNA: TGTGCCAGCAGCGTCAGCGGGGGTATAGCTTACGAGCAGTACTTC. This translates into CASSVSGGIAYEQYF.

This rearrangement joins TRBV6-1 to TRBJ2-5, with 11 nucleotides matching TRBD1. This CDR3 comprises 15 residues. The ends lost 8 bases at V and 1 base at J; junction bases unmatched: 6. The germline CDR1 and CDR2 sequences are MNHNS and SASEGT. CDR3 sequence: CASSGTGGLQETQYF. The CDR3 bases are TGTGCCAGCTCCGGGACAGGGGGGCTCCAAGAGACCCAGTACTTC.

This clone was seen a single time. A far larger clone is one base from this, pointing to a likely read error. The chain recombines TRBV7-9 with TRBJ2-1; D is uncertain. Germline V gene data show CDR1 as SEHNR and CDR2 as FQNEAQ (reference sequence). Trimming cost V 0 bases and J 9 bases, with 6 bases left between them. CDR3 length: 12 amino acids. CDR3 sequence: CASSLALGEQFF. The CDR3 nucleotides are TGTGCCAGCAGCTTAGCGCTGGGTGAGCAGTTCTTC.

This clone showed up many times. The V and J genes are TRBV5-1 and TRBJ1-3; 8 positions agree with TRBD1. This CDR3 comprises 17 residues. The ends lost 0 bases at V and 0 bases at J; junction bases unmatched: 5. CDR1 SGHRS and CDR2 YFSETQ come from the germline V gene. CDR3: CASSLGAGGNSGNTIYF. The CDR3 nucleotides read TGCGCCAGCAGCTTGGGGGCAGGGGGCAACTCTGGAAACACCATATATTTT.

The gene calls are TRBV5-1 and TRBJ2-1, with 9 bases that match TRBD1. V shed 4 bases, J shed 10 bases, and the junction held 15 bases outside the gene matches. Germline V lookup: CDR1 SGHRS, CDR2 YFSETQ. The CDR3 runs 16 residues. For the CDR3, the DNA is TGCGCCAGCAGCCTGGAGGGACAGGGAGGAGTAGGAGAGCAGTTCTTC. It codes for CASSLEGQGGVGEQFF. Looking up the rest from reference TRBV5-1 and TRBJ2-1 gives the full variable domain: KAGVTQTPRYLIKTRGQQVTLSCSPISGHRSVSWYQQTPGQGLQFLFEYFSETQRNKGNFPGRFSGRQFSNSRSEMNVSTLELGDSALYLCASSLEGQGGVGEQFFGPGTRLTVL.

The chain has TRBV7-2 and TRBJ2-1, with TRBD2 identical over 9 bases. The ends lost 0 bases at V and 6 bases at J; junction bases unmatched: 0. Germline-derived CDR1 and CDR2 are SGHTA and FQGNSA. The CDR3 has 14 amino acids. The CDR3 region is CASSLASGSNEQFF. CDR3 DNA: TGTGCCAGCAGCTTAGCTAGCGGGAGCAATGAGCAGTTCTTC.

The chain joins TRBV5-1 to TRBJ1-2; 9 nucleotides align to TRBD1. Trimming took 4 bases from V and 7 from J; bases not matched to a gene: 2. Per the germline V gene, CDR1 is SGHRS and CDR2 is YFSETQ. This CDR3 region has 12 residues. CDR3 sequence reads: CASSGTGSGYTF. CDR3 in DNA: TGCGCCAGCAGCGGGACAGGGAGTGGCTACACCTTC.

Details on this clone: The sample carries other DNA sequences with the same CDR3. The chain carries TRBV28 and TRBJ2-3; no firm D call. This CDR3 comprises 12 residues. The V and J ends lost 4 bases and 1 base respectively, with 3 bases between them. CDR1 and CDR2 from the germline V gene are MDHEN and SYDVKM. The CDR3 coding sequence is TGTGCCAGCAGTTCGCGCACAGATACGCAGTATTTT. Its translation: CASSSRTDTQYF.

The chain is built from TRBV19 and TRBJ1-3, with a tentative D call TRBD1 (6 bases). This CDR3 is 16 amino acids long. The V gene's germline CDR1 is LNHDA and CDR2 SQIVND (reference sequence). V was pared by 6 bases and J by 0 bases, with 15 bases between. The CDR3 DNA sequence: TGTGCCAGTAGCCGGGCGACAGGCCCCTCTGGAAACACCATATATTTT. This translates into CASSRATGPSGNTIYF.

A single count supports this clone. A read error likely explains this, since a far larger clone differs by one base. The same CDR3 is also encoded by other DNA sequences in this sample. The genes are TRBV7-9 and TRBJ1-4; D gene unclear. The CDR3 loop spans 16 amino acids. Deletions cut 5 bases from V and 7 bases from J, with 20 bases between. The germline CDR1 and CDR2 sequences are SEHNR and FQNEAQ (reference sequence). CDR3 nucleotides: TGTGCCAGCAGCCTAAATGGCCGGCAAGGGAGTGAAAAACTGTTTTTT. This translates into CASSLNGRQGSEKLFF.

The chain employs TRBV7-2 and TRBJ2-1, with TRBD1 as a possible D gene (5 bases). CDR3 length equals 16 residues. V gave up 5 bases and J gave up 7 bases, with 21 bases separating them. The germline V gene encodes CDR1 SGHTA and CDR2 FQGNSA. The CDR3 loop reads CASSLRASLRVNEQFF. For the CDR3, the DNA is TGTGCCAGCAGCCTACGTGCGAGTCTCAGGGTTAATGAGCAGTTCTTC.

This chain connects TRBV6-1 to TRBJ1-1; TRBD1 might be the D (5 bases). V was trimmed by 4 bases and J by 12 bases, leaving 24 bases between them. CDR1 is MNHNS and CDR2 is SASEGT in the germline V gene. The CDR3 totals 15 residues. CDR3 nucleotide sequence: TGTGCCAGCAGTGTCGGCAGCCGGGGCCCAGAAGGATCTTTCTTT. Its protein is CASSVGSRGPEGSFF.

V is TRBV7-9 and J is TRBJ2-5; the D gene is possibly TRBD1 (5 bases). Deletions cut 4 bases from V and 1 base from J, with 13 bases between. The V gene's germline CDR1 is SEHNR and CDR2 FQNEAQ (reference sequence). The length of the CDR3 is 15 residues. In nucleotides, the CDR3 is TGTGCCAGCAGCTCCCCCAGACAGCTCCAAGAGACCCAGTACTTC. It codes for CASSSPRQLQETQYF.

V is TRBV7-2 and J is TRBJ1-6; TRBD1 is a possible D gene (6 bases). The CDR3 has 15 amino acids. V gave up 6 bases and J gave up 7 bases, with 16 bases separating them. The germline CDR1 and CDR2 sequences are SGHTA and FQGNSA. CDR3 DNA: TGTGCCAGCAGAAAAACAGGGACGAAGAATTCACCCCTCCACTTT. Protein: CASRKTGTKNSPLHF. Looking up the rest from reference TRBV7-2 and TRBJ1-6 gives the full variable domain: GAGVSQSPSNKVTEKGKDVELRCDPISGHTALYWYRQSLGQGLEFLIYFQGNSAPDKSGLPSDRFSAERTGGSVSTLTIQRTQQEDSAVYLCASRKTGTKNSPLHFGNGTRLTVT.

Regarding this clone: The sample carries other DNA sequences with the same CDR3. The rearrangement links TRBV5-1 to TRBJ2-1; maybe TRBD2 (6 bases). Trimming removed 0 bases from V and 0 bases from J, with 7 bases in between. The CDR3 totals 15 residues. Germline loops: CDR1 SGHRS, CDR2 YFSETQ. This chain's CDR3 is CASSLVADSYNEQFF. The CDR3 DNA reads TGCGCCAGCAGCTTGGTAGCGGACTCCTACAATGAGCAGTTCTTC.

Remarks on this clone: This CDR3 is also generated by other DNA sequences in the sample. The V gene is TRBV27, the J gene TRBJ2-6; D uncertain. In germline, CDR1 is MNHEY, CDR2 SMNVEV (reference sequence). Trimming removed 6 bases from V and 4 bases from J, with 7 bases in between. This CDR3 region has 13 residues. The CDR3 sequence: CASRVTGANVLTF. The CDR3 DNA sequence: TGTGCCAGCAGGGTGACGGGGGCCAACGTCCTGACTTTC.

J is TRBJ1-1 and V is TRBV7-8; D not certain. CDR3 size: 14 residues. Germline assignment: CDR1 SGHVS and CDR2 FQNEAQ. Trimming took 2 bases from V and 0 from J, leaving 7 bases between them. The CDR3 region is CASSLKGMNTEAFF. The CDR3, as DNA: TGTGCCAGCAGCTTAAAGGGTATGAACACTGAAGCTTTCTTT.

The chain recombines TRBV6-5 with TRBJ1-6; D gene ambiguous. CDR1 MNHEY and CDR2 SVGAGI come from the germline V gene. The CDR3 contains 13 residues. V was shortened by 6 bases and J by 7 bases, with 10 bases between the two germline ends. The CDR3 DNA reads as TGTGCCAGCAGCTTGACACTAAATTCACCCCTCCACTTT. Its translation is CASSLTLNSPLHF.

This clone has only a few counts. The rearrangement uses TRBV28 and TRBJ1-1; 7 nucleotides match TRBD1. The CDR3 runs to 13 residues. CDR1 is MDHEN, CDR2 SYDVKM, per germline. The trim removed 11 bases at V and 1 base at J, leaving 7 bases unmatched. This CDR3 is CAGTGAKNTEAFF. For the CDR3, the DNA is TGTGCCGGCACAGGGGCCAAGAACACTGAAGCTTTCTTT.